These T cell receptor beta chains were read from a single sample in a study of CD8+ T cells in alopecia areata. Sequencing used immunoSEQ multiplex PCR; TCRdb keeps in-frame clones, though not all of them. The sample comprises 35,000 to 45,000 clones, 92% of which are singletons, and 18% rests with the top ten. Sequences were derived from CD8+ T cells sorted from blood, sampled at week 24, from a patient treated with tofacitinib. The receptors here all came from a human donor with alopecia areata. Each CDR3 is given with its conserved first and last residue. D genes are given only for firm matches. Clone size appears in some rows only: once, few, many, or a class for an expanded clone.

.,TRBJ2-7,.,TRBV7-8,TGTGCCAGCAGCTTAGAGGCGGGTACCTACGAGCAGTACTTC,CASSLEAGTYEQYF
.,TRBJ2-1,TRBD1,TRBV29-1,TGCAGCGTTGAATTGACAGGGGTTAACAATGAGCAGTTCTTC,CSVELTGVNNEQFF
.,TRBJ2-1,TRBD1,TRBV7-9,TGTGCCAGCAGCGGACAGACTGGACAGGAGAAGCAGTTCTTC,CASSGQTGQEKQFF
.,TRBJ2-1,TRBD2,TRBV14,TGTGCCAGCAGCTTCCGGCTGAGCGGGGGTGATGAGCAGTTCTTC,CASSFRLSGGDEQFF
.,TRBJ2-3,TRBD1,TRBV19,TGTGCCAGTAGTATAGAAGACAGGGACACAGATACGCAGTATTTT,CASSIEDRDTDTQYF
.,TRBJ2-5,.,TRBV10-3,TGTGCCATCAGTGACCTAGGACGGGAGACCCAGTACTTC,CAISDLGRETQYF
.,TRBJ2-7,.,TRBV29-1,TGCAGCGTTGAAGCCCCCGGGCCCTACGAGCAGTACTTC,CSVEAPGPYEQYF
few,TRBJ2-5,.,TRBV7-8,TGTGCCAGCAGCCCACCCATGGACAGACAAGAGACCCAGTACTTC,CASSPPMDRQETQYF
.,TRBJ2-1,TRBD1,TRBV27,TGTGCCAGCACCGGGACAGGGGGCATCTCCTACAATGAGCAGTTCTTC,CASTGTGGISYNEQFF
.,TRBJ2-5,TRBD1,TRBV7-9,TGTGCCAGCAGCAACGACAGGGGAGAGACCCAGTACTTC,CASSNDRGETQYF
.,TRBJ2-1,.,TRBV7-9,TGTGCCAGCACCCCGGGGCTAGTCCCCTACAATGAGCAGTTCTTC,CASTPGLVPYNEQFF
.,TRBJ2-3,.,TRBV7-6,TGTGCCAGCAGCTTACAAATAGAGGGCACAGATACGCAGTATTTT,CASSLQIEGTDTQYF
.,TRBJ2-2,.,TRBV13,TGTGCCAGCAGCCTATCCGGGACACAGACCGGGGAGCTGTTTTTT,CASSLSGTQTGELFF
.,TRBJ2-5,TRBD1,TRBV5-4,TGTGCCAGCAGCTTTTTGGGGACAGGACAAGAGACCCAGTACTTC,CASSFLGTGQETQYF
.,TRBJ2-7,TRBD1,TRBV27,TGTGCCAGCAGTTTGTCCGGGACAGGGTATAACGAGCAGTACTTC,CASSLSGTGYNEQYF
.,TRBJ2-2,.,TRBV27,TGTGCCAGCGGGCCGGTGGGAGGCGGGGAGCTGTTTTTT,CASGPVGGGELFF
.,TRBJ2-7,TRBD1,TRBV7-8,TGTGCCAGCAGCCAATTGGGACAGGGCTACGAGCAGTACTTC,CASSQLGQGYEQYF
.,TRBJ2-7,.,TRBV30,TGTGCTGGGGCAGACTTCTCCTACGAGCAGTACTTC,CAGADFSYEQYF
.,TRBJ2-5,TRBD2,TRBV12-5,TGTGCTAGTGGTTTGGTACAGGGTCAGGGACTAGCGGGGGGGCAAGAGACCCAGTACTTC,CASGLVQGQGLAGGQETQYF
once,TRBJ2-1,TRBD2,TRBV5-6,TGTGCCAGCAGCTTGGGACTAGCGGGGGGCCCATACAATGAGCAGTTCTTC,CASSLGLAGGPYNEQFF
.,TRBJ2-7,TRBD1,TRBV29-1,TGCAGCTCCAGGACAGGGCCCTACGAGCAGTACTTC,CSSRTGPYEQYF
.,TRBJ2-3,TRBD2,TRBV4-1,TGCGCCAGCAGCCAAGGGGTCACCGGACTAGCGGGGGACCCCACAGATACGCAGTATTTT,CASSQGVTGLAGDPTDTQYF